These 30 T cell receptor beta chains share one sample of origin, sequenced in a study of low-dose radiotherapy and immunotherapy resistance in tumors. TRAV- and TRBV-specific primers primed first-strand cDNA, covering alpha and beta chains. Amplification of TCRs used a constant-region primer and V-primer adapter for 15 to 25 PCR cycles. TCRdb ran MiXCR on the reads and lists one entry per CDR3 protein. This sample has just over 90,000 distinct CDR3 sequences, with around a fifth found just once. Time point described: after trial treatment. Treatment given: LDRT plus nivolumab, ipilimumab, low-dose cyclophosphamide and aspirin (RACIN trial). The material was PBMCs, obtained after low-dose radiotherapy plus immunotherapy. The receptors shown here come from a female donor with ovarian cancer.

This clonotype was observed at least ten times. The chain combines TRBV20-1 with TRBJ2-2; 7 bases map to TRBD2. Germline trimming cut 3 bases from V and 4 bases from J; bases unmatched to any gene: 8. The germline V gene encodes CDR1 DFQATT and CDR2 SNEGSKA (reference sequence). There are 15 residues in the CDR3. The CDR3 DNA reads TGCAGTGCTAGGTCGGTAGCGGGTCGCACCGGGGAGCTGTTTTTT. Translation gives CSARSVAGRTGELFF.

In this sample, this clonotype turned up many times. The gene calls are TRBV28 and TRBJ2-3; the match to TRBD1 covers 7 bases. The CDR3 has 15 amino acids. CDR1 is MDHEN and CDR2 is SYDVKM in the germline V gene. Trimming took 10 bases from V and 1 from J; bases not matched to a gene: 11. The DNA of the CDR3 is TGTGCCACCAGGGGGATGCTGGCTGGCACAGATACGCAGTATTTT. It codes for CATRGMLAGTDTQYF.

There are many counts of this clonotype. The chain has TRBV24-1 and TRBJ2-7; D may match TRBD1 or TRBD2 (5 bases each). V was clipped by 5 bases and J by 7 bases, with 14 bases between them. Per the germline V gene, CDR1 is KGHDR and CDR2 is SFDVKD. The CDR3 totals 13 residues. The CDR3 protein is CATSGSGRLEQYF. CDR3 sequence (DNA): TGTGCCACCAGTGGTTCGGGACGCCTTGAGCAGTACTTC.

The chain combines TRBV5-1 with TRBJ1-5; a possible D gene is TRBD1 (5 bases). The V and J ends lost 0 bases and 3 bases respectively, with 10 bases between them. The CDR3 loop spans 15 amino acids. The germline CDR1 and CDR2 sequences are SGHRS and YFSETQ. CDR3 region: CASSLAPGANQPQHF. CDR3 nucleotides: TGCGCCAGCAGCTTGGCCCCCGGGGCCAATCAGCCCCAGCATTTT.

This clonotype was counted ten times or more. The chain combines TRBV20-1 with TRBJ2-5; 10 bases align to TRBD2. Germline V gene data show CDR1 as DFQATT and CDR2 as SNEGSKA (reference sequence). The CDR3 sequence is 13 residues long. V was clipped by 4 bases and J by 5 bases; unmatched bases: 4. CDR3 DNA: TGCAGTGCTACACTAGCGGGAAGGGAGACCCAGTACTTC. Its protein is CSATLAGRETQYF.

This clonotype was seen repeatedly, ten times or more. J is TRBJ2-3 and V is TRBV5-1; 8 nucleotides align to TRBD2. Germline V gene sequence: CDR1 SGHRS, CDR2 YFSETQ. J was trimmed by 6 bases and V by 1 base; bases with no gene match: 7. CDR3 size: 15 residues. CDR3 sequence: CASSLWGTREDTQYF. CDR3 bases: TGCGCCAGCAGCTTGTGGGGGACTAGGGAGGATACGCAGTATTTT.

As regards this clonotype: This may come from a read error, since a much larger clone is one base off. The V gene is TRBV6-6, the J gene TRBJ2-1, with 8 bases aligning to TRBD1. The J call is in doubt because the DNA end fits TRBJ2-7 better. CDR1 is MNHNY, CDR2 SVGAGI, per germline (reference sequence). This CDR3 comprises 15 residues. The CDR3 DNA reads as TGTACCAGCAGTCTTTTCGACAGGGGAACCTACGAGCAGTACTTC. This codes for CTSSLFDRGTYEQYF.

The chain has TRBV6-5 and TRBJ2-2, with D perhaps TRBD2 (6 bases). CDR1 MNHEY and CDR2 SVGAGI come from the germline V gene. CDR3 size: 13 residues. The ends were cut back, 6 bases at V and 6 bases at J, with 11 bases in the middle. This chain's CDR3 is CASSDRRAGELFF. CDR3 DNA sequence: TGTGCCAGCAGCGATCGGAGGGCCGGGGAGCTGTTTTTT.

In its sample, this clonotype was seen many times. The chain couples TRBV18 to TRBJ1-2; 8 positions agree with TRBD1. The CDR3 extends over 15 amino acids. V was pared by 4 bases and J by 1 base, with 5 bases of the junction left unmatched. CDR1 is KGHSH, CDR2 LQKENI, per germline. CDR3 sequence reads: CASSQPGQDNYGYTF. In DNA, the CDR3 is TGTGCCAGCTCACAGCCGGGACAGGATAACTATGGCTACACCTTC.

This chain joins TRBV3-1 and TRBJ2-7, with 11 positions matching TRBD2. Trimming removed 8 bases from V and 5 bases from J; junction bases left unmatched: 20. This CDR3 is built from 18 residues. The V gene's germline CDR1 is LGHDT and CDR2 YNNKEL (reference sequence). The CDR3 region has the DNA TGTGCCAGCTCCCCCCGGAGGGGTAGCGGGAGGGCGAGGCACGAGCAGTACTTC. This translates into CASSPRRGSGRARHEQYF.

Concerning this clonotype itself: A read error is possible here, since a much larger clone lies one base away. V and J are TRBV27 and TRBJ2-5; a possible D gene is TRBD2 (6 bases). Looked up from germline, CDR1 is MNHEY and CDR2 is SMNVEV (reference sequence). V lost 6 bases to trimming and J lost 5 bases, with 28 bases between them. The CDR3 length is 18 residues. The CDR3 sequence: CASSRWPVGDPGGETQYF. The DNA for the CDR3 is TGTGCCAGCAGCCGTTGGCCAGTGGGGGATCCTGGAGGGGAGACCCAGTACTTC.

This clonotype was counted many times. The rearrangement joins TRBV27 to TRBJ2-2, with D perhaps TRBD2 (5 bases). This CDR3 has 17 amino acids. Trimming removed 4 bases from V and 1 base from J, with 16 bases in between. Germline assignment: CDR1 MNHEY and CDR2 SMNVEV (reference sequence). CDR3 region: CASSSARGPVNTGELFF. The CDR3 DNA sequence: TGTGCCAGCAGTTCGGCCAGAGGGCCGGTGAACACCGGGGAGCTGTTTTTT.

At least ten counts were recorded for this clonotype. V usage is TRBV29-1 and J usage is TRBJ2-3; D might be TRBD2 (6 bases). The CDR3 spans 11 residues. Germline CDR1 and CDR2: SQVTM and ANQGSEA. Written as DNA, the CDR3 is TGCGGCTGGGGGGAAGCAGATACGCAGTATTTT. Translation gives CGWGEADTQYF.

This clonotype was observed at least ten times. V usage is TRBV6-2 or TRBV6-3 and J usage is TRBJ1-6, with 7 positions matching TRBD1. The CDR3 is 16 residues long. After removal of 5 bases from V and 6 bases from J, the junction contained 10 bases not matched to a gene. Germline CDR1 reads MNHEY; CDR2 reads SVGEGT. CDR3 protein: CASSDTGTAVNSPLHF. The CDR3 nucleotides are TGTGCCAGCAGTGACACCGGGACAGCAGTTAATTCACCCCTCCACTTT.

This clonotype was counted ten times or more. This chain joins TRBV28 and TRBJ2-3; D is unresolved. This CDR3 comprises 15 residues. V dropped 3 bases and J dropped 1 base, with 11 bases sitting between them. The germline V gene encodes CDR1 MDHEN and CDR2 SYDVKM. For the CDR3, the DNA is TGTGCCAGCAGTTTCGTCAGTCCGGGCACAGATACGCAGTATTTT. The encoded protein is CASSFVSPGTDTQYF. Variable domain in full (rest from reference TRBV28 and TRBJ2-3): DVKVTQSSRYLVKRTGEKVFLECVQDMDHENMFWYRQDPGLGLRLIYFSYDVKMKEKGDIPEGYSVSREKKERFSLILESASTNQTSMYLCASSFVSPGTDTQYFGPGTRLTVL.

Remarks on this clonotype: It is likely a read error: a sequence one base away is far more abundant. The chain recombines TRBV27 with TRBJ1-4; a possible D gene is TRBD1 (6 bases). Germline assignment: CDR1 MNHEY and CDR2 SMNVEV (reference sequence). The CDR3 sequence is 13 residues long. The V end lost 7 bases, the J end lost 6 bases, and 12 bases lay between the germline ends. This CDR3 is CASTEAGDEKLFF. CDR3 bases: TGTGCCAGCACGGAGGCAGGGGATGAAAAACTGTTTTTT.

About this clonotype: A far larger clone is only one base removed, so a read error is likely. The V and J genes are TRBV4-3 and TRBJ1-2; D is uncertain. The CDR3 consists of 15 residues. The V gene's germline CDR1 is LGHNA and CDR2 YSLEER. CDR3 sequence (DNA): TGCACCAGCAGCCAAGACGGCCCTATCCTCAGAGGCTACACCTTC. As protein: CTSSQDGPILRGYTF.

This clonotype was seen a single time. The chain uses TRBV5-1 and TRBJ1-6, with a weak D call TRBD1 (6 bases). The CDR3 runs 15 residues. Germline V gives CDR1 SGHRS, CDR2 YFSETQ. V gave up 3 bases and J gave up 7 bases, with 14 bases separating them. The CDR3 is CASSWKGGMNSPLHF. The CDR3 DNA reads TGCGCCAGCAGCTGGAAGGGGGGAATGAATTCACCCCTCCACTTT.

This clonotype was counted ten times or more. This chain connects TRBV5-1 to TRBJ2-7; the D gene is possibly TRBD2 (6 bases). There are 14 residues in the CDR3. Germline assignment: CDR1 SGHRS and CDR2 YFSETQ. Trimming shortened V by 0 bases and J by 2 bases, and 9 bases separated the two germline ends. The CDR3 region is CASSLEGLPYEQYF. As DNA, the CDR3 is TGCGCCAGCAGCTTGGAGGGACTCCCCTACGAGCAGTACTTC.

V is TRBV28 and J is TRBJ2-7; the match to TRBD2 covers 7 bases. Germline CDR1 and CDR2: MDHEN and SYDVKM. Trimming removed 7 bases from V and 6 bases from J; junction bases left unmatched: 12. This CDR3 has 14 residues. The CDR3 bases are TGTGCCAGCATGGTGGCGGGGGTGTTGGGCGAGCAGTACTTC. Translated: CASMVAGVLGEQYF.

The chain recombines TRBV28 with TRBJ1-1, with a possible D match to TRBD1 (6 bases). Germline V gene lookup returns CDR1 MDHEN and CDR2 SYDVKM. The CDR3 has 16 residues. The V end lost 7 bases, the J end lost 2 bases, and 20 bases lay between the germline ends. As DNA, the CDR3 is TGTGCCAGCACCTTGGGGGCCCCGAGGACTAACACTGAAGCTTTCTTT. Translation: CASTLGAPRTNTEAFF. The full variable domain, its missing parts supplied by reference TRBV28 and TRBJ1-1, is DVKVTQSSRYLVKRTGEKVFLECVQDMDHENMFWYRQDPGLGLRLIYFSYDVKMKEKGDIPEGYSVSREKKERFSLILESASTNQTSMYLCASTLGAPRTNTEAFFGQGTRLTVV.

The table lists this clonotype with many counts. The CDR3 coding sequence is TGTGCCAGCTCCTGGGCAGGGACAGACACCGGGGAGCTGTTTTTT. Translated: CASSWAGTDTGELFF. This chain uses TRBV6-5 with TRBJ2-2; 7 bases align to TRBD1. V lost 8 bases, J lost 3 bases, and 9 bases stayed unmatched. Germline V gene lookup returns CDR1 MNHEY and CDR2 SVGAGI. The CDR3 length is 15 residues.

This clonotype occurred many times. In nucleotides, the CDR3 is TGTGCCAGCAGTTTCCACACCGGGAGCGGGAGTTCCTACAATGAGCAGTTCTTC. Protein sequence: CASSFHTGSGSSYNEQFF. The chain recombines TRBV6-2 or TRBV6-3 with TRBJ2-1, with 8 bases that match TRBD2. Unmatched junction bases numbered 12, after V lost 4 bases and J lost 1 base. CDR1 is MNHEY and CDR2 is SVGEGT in the germline V gene. The CDR3 covers 18 residues.

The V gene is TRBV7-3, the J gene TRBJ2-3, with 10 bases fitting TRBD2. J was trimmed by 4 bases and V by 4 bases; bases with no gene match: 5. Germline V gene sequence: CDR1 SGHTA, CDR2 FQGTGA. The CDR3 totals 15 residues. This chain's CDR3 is CASSSPAGGSDTQYF. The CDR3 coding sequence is TGTGCCAGCAGCTCTCCAGCGGGGGGGTCAGATACGCAGTATTTT.

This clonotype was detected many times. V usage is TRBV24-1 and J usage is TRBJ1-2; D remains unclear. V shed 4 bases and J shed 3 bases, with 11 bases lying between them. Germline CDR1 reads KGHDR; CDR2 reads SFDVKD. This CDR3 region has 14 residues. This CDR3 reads CATSDSDAYYGYTF. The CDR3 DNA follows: TGTGCCACCAGTGACTCCGACGCCTACTATGGCTACACCTTC.

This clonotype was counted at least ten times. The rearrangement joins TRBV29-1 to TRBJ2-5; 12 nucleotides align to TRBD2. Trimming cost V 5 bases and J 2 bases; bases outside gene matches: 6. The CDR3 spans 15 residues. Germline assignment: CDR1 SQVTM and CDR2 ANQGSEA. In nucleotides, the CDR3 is TGCAGCGTTCGGCTAGCGGGAGGGGGGCAAGAGACCCAGTACTTC. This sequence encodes CSVRLAGGGQETQYF.

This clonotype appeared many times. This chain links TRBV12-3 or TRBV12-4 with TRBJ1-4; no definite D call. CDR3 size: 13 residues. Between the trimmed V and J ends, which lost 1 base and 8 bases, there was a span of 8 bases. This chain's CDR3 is CASSLGGNEKLFF. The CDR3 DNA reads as TGTGCCAGCAGTTTAGGAGGGAACGAAAAACTGTTTTTT.

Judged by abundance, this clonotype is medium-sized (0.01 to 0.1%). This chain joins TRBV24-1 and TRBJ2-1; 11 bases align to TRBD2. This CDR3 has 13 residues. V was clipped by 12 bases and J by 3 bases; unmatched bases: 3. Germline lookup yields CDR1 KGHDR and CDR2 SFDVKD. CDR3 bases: TGTGCCGCTGGGACTAGCGGCTACAATGAGCAGTTCTTC. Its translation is CAAGTSGYNEQFF.

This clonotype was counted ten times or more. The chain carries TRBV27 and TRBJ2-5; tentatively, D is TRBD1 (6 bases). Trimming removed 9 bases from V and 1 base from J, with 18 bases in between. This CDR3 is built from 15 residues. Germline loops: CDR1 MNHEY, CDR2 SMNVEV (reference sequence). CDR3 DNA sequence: TGTGCCAGTTGGCCGAATAGACAGGCCCAAGAGACCCAGTACTTC. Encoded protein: CASWPNRQAQETQYF.

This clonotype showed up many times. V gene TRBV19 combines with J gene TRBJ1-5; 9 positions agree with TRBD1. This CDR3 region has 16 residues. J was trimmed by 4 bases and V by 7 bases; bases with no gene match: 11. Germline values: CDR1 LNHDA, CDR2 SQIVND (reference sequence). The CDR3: CASMSGVGQGNQPQHF. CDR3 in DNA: TGTGCCAGTATGTCGGGCGTGGGACAGGGTAATCAGCCCCAGCATTTT. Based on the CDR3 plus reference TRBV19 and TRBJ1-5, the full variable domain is DGGITQSPKYLFRKEGQNVTLSCEQNLNHDAMYWYRQDPGQGLRLIYYSQIVNDFQKGDIAEGYSVSREKKESFPLTVTSAQKNPTAFYLCASMSGVGQGNQPQHFGDGTRLSIL.